This is a list of T cell receptor beta chains from one sample in a study of siplizumab effects on memory and regulatory T cells. TCRdb keeps only in-frame clones here, not all; method: immunoSEQ multiplex PCR. The repertoire holds more than 95,000 clones, with 93% as singletons. Sample: Tregs sorted from blood. The origin of the receptors is a human donor in good health. Each CDR3 is given with its conserved first and last residue. A D gene is named only where the DNA matches it firmly. A row's size may be missing; if present it is once, few, many or a size class.

v_gene	d_gene	j_gene	abundance	CDR3nt	CDR3aa
TRBV5-6	TRBD1	TRBJ1-6	-	TGTGCCAGCAGCCCCCGGGACAGGGGTTCACCCCTCCACTTT	CASSPRDRGSPLHF
TRBV19	-	TRBJ2-7	-	TGTGCCAGTAGTAGTAGGGGCCCGTACGAGCAGTACTTC	CASSSRGPYEQYF
TRBV19	-	TRBJ1-4	-	TGTGCCAGTACCACCCGGGGTTGGTACAATGAAAAACTGTTTTTT	CASTTRGWYNEKLFF
TRBV14	TRBD1	TRBJ1-3	-	TGTGCCAGCAGCCGTAAACGTACCGGGACAGGCGCCTCTGCTGGAAACACCATATATTTT	CASSRKRTGTGASAGNTIYF
TRBV28	-	TRBJ1-1	-	TGTGCCAGCAGTTTGGGCACTGAAGCTTTCTTT	CASSLGTEAFF
TRBV9	TRBD1	TRBJ2-5	-	TGTGCCAGCAGCGGACAGGGACAGAGAGAGACCCAGTACTTC	CASSGQGQRETQYF
TRBV5-1	TRBD1	TRBJ2-1	-	TGCGCCAGCAGCTTCCAGACAGGGGATCATGAGCAGTTCTTC	CASSFQTGDHEQFF
TRBV23-1	TRBD2	TRBJ2-7	-	TGCGCCAGCAGTCAAAAGCTGGTGCGGGGGAGAGGCGACGAGCAGTACTTC	CASSQKLVRGRGDEQYF
TRBV7-9	TRBD1	TRBJ2-3	-	TGTGCCAGCAGCTTAGCAACCGGGACAGGGCCCGATACGCAGTATTTT	CASSLATGTGPDTQYF
TRBV6-5	-	TRBJ1-5	-	TGTGCCAGCAGTTACTCAGCGGGTCAGCCCCAGCATTTT	CASSYSAGQPQHF
TRBV14	-	TRBJ2-5	-	TGTGCCAGCAGCCAAGATTTAGGAGAGACCCAGTACTTC	CASSQDLGETQYF
TRBV7-6	-	TRBJ2-5	-	TGTGCCAGCAGCTCGGGGGAGACCCAGTACTTC	CASSSGETQYF
TRBV7-9	-	TRBJ1-1	-	TGTGCCAGCAGCATCCACAGGGAAAACACTGAAGCTTTCTTT	CASSIHRENTEAFF
TRBV19	-	TRBJ1-6	-	TGTGCCAGTAGATTTGGTAGCTCCTATAATTCACCCCTCCACTTT	CASRFGSSYNSPLHF
TRBV7-9	-	TRBJ1-1	-	TGTGCCAGCAGCTTATCGGTGCGGCGGCCTGAAGCTTTCTTT	CASSLSVRRPEAFF
TRBV5-1	TRBD2	TRBJ2-1	-	TGCGCCAGCAGCTTGGTGGGCGGGAGGCCCCCGGAGCAGTTCTTC	CASSLVGGRPPEQFF
TRBV29-1	-	TRBJ1-4	-	TGCAGCGCCGGAGGCTCAGTCGGTGAAAAACTGTTTTTT	CSAGGSVGEKLFF
TRBV2	-	TRBJ1-1	-	TGTGCCAGCAGTGAATGGGGGAATCTTCCTGAAGCTTTCTTT	CASSEWGNLPEAFF
TRBV19	-	TRBJ2-7	-	TGTGCCAGTAGTAGAACTAGTTCCGAGCAGTACTTC	CASSRTSSEQYF
TRBV11-1	TRBD1	TRBJ2-3	-	TGTGCCAGCAGCCAACCGGGACAGGGGCACACAGATACGCAGTATTTT	CASSQPGQGHTDTQYF
TRBV11-3	-	TRBJ2-1	-	TGTGCCAGCAGTCACCGGCGGGTGGATGAGCAGTTCTTC	CASSHRRVDEQFF
TRBV15	-	TRBJ1-2	-	TGTGCCACCAGCCCCCTGTGGGGCTATGGCTACACCTTC	CATSPLWGYGYTF
TRBV30	-	TRBJ2-2	-	TGTGCCTGGAGGTCCAGGGAGGTCGGGGAGCTGTTTTTT	CAWRSREVGELFF
TRBV18	-	TRBJ1-1	-	TGTGCCAGCTCACCACAGGGGATCGCTGAAGCTTTCTTT	CASSPQGIAEAFF
TRBV7-9	-	TRBJ2-7	-	TGTGCCAGCAGCTTAAACGCGTACGAGCAGTACTTC	CASSLNAYEQYF
TRBV10-3	TRBD1	TRBJ2-2	-	TGTGCCACCCGGGACAGGGTCACCGGGGAGCTGTTTTTT	CATRDRVTGELFF
TRBV19	TRBD2	TRBJ2-1	-	TGTGCCAGCCGGGGCGGTGGGGTACTAGCGGGATGGGACGAGCAGTTCTTC	CASRGGGVLAGWDEQFF
TRBV6-5	-	TRBJ1-2	-	TGTGCCAGCAGCTACGGGGCAGGGCGAGGAAACTATGGCTACACCTTC	CASSYGAGRGNYGYTF
TRBV7-8	-	TRBJ1-2	-	TGTGCCAGCAGCCCAGGACAGAATCGCTATTATGGCTACACCTTC	CASSPGQNRYYGYTF
TRBV5-1	-	TRBJ1-6	-	TGCGCCAGCAGCTTGCAACCATCGATAGGAGGGGCTAGTTCACCCCTCCACTTT	CASSLQPSIGGASSPLHF
TRBV6-7	-	TRBJ2-1	-	TGTGCCAGCAGTTACTCATGTGCTCTGGCGGGTTTCCGGGAGCAGTTCTTC	CASSYSCALAGFREQFF
TRBV4-2	-	TRBJ2-4	-	TGTGCCAGCAGCCAAGCCGGAGCCAAAAACATTCAGTACTTC	CASSQAGAKNIQYF
TRBV18	-	TRBJ1-3	-	TGTGCCAGCTCCGGACCGTCCGAGCTCTCTGGAAACACCATATATTTT	CASSGPSELSGNTIYF
TRBV18	TRBD1	TRBJ1-1	-	TGTGCCAGCTCACTGGACAGGGTCGACACTGAAGCTTTCTTT	CASSLDRVDTEAFF
TRBV11-3	-	TRBJ2-7	-	TGTGCCAGCAGCTTCTCTCGAATCTCCTACGAGCAGTACTTC	CASSFSRISYEQYF
TRBV4-3	-	TRBJ1-2	-	TGCGCCAGCAGCCAAGGGAAGTATGGCTACACCTTC	CASSQGKYGYTF
TRBV5-1	-	TRBJ2-3	-	TGCGCCAGCAGCTCCGTTCGGGCGGACACAGATACGCAGTATTTT	CASSSVRADTDTQYF
TRBV5-1	TRBD1	TRBJ1-1	-	TGCGCCAGCAGGGGACAGGAGAACACTGAAGCTTTCTTT	CASRGQENTEAFF
TRBV5-4	-	TRBJ1-6	-	TGTGCCAGCAGCCCGGGAGGGGGTGCGAGCTCCTATAATTCACCCCTCCACTTT	CASSPGGGASSYNSPLHF
TRBV2	-	TRBJ1-2	few	TGTGCCAGCAGTAGGGACTTTTATGGCTACACCTTC	CASSRDFYGYTF
TRBV18	TRBD1	TRBJ1-1	-	TGTGCCAGCTCACCACAAAGGACAGGGGGAGACACTGAAGCTTTCTTT	CASSPQRTGGDTEAFF
TRBV30	-	TRBJ2-3	-	TGTGCCTGGAACTCCCCGCCAGGGGGCACAGATACGCAGTATTTT	CAWNSPPGGTDTQYF
TRBV7-9	-	TRBJ2-3	once	TGTGCCAGCAGCTTAGTTACTCCCTTCGGGGCAGATACGCAGTATTTT	CASSLVTPFGADTQYF
TRBV19	-	TRBJ1-1	-	TGTGCCAGTAGTATACAGGGAATGAACACTGAAGCTTTCTTT	CASSIQGMNTEAFF
TRBV4-2	-	TRBJ1-1	-	TGTGCCAGCACCTTAAGGGCGTGGGGGGATCGAGCTTTCTTT	CASTLRAWGDRAFF
TRBV7-2	TRBD2	TRBJ2-5	-	TGTGCCAGCAGCGAGGGATTAGCGGGCCCCCAAGAGACCCAGTACTTC	CASSEGLAGPQETQYF
TRBV4-3	-	TRBJ2-3	once	TGCGCCAGCAGCCAAGATTTTCCGTTGGAGCGTACGCAGTATTTT	CASSQDFPLERTQYF
TRBV5-6	-	TRBJ2-1	-	TGTGCCAGCAGCTCCTCGGGTGAGCAGTTCTTC	CASSSSGEQFF
TRBV30	TRBD1	TRBJ2-3	once	TGTGCCTGGAGAGGGGGCGGGGATACGCAGTATTTT	CAWRGGGDTQYF
TRBV5-1	-	TRBJ2-7	-	TGCGCCAGCAGCTCCCAAGGCTACGAGCAGTACTTC	CASSSQGYEQYF
TRBV5-4	-	TRBJ2-7	-	TGTGCCAGCAGCATAGGACAAACCTACGAGCAGTACTTC	CASSIGQTYEQYF
TRBV30	-	TRBJ2-5	-	TGTGCCTGGAGTCCACCCCTTCGTCCGACCCAGTACTTC	CAWSPPLRPTQYF
TRBV15	-	TRBJ2-2	-	TGTGCCACCAGCAGAGAGGGTTTTGGGGCGCGGGATGGCGGGGAGCTGTTTTTT	CATSREGFGARDGGELFF
TRBV4-3	-	TRBJ2-1	many	TGCGCCAGCAGCCAAGATGGTGGGAAGAACAATGAGCAGTTCTTC	CASSQDGGKNNEQFF
TRBV6-4	TRBD2	TRBJ2-1	-	TGTGCCAGCAGTGACTCCCAGCGGGGGGGTTACAATGAGCAGTTCTTC	CASSDSQRGGYNEQFF